The 28 T cell receptor beta chains below come from one sample, sequenced in a study (dated by TCRdb to the mid-2010s). The method was RT-PCR. Sequencing was performed on an Illumina MiSeq. TCRdb applied fastp at Q25 and MiXCR to the public reads, then kept only in-frame beta chains. Every entry covers one CDR3 protein and lists the most common genes and DNA from its rows. The table for this sample lists around 700,000 distinct CDR3 sequences; about 14% of them were counted only once. The top ten clones comprise roughly 3.9% of the sample. Sequenced input: memory CD4+ T cells from blood. The receptors shown here come from a female donor in good health, serving as a healthy control.

This clonotype was picked up many times. The chain employs TRBV20-1 and TRBJ2-1; TRBD1 matches at 9 bases. This CDR3 is 14 amino acids long. Germline V gene sequence: CDR1 DFQATT, CDR2 SNEGSKA (reference sequence). The trim removed 8 bases at V and 7 bases at J, leaving 12 bases unmatched. The DNA for the CDR3 is TGCAGTCTGGGAGGGGGGACAGGGAAAAATGAGCAGTTCTTC. It codes for CSLGGGTGKNEQFF.

In this sample, this clonotype turned up a few times. The chain links TRBV18 to TRBJ2-5, with D maybe TRBD1 (6 bases). V was cut by 2 bases and J by 1 base, with 17 bases left in between. The CDR3 extends over 17 amino acids. Per germline, CDR1 KGHSH and CDR2 LQKENI. The CDR3 DNA sequence: TGTGCCAGCTCACCAGCCTTGCGGACAGCCATCCAAGAGACCCAGTACTTC. Amino acid sequence: CASSPALRTAIQETQYF.

This clonotype was seen ten or more times. This chain links TRBV20-1 with TRBJ2-1, with D possibly matching TRBD2 (5 bases). The CDR3 extends over 12 amino acids. V lost 0 bases, J lost 8 bases, and 8 bases lay in between. The germline V gene has CDR1 DFQATT and CDR2 SNEGSKA (reference sequence). CDR3 DNA sequence: TGCAGTGCTAGAGAAAATAGCGATGAGCAGTTCTTC. This translates into CSARENSDEQFF.

This clonotype has at least ten counts. The chain has TRBV29-1 and TRBJ1-1; TRBD1 might be the D (5 bases). Germline V lookup: CDR1 SQVTM, CDR2 ANQGSEA. CDR3 length: 13 residues. Trimming removed 4 bases at V and 6 bases at J, with 15 bases between. The CDR3 DNA is TGCAGCGTTGGACAGACTATCCACGCTGAAGCTTTCTTT. Protein sequence: CSVGQTIHAEAFF.

In nucleotides, the CDR3 is TGTGCCAGCAGCTTTGCCCGACTCCACGAGCAGTACTTC. Translated: CASSFARLHEQYF. V and J are TRBV28 and TRBJ2-7, with D unresolved. V lost 6 bases to trimming and J lost 5 bases, with 14 bases between them. Germline loops: CDR1 MDHEN, CDR2 SYDVKM. The CDR3 has 13 amino acids.

This clonotype has a handful of counts. The chain uses TRBV20-1 and TRBJ2-5; D may match TRBD1 or TRBD2 (5 bases each). The CDR3 spans 11 residues. CDR1 and CDR2 from the germline V gene are DFQATT and SNEGSKA (reference sequence). The V end was cut by 6 bases, the J end by 5 bases, with 10 bases between. CDR3 in amino acids: CSAPWGETQYF. The CDR3 DNA reads as TGCAGTGCCCCCTGGGGGGAGACCCAGTACTTC.

This clonotype was seen a few times. The chain employs TRBV30 and TRBJ1-3; D ambiguous. V was pared by 3 bases and J by 0 bases, with 12 bases between. Germline-derived CDR1 and CDR2 are GTSNPN and SVGIG (reference sequence). CDR3 length equals 15 residues. In nucleotides, the CDR3 is TGTGCCTGGAGCCGTATATATAACTCTGGAAACACCATATATTTT. It codes for CAWSRIYNSGNTIYF.

The chain links TRBV7-3 to TRBJ2-2; no reliable D call. V was pared by 3 bases and J by 7 bases, with 12 bases between. The CDR3 runs to 14 residues. CDR1 and CDR2 from the germline V gene are SGHTA and FQGTGA. This CDR3 reads CASSLGRSNGELFF. As DNA, the CDR3 is TGTGCCAGCAGCTTGGGAAGGTCTAACGGGGAGCTGTTTTTT.

The chain couples TRBV18 to TRBJ2-2; TRBD1 is a possible D gene (6 bases). V dropped 4 bases and J dropped 0 bases, with 12 bases sitting between them. Germline V gene sequence: CDR1 KGHSH, CDR2 LQKENI. The CDR3 loop spans 16 amino acids. CDR3 sequence reads: CASSLSGHTNTGELFF. In nucleotides, the CDR3 is TGTGCCAGCTCACTATCGGGACATACGAACACCGGGGAGCTGTTTTTT. The whole variable domain, remainder taken from reference TRBV18 and TRBJ2-2, is NAGVMQNPRHLVRRRGQEARLRCSPMKGHSHVYWYRQLPEEGLKFMVYLQKENIIDESGMPKERFSAEFPKEGPSILRIQQVVRGDSAAYFCASSLSGHTNTGELFFGEGSRLTVL.

A few counts support this clonotype. The chain uses TRBV6-6 and TRBJ2-1; D may be TRBD2 (6 bases). The germline V and J ends were trimmed by 2 bases and 2 bases, with 10 bases remaining between them. The CDR3 runs to 15 residues. The germline CDR1 and CDR2 sequences are MNHNY and SVGAGI (reference sequence). The DNA of the CDR3 is TGTGCCAGCAGTTACGGCGGGACGGCCTACAATGAGCAGTTCTTC. This translates into CASSYGGTAYNEQFF.

The chain employs TRBV4-3 and TRBJ1-6, with D unresolved. Trimming cost V 4 bases and J 13 bases, with 14 bases left between them. The CDR3 consists of 13 residues. In germline, CDR1 is LGHNA, CDR2 YSLEER. The CDR3 region is CASSPRERVPLHF. The CDR3 DNA sequence: TGCGCCAGCAGCCCTCGGGAGAGGGTCCCCCTCCACTTT.

This clonotype occurred a few times. The chain combines TRBV20-1 with TRBJ2-3; no reliable D call. V was trimmed by 6 bases and J by 2 bases, leaving 15 bases between them. CDR3 length: 14 residues. CDR1 DFQATT and CDR2 SNEGSKA come from the germline V gene (reference sequence). CDR3 sequence (DNA): TGCAGTGCCACTTTCGCGGTCTCCACAGATACGCAGTATTTT. It encodes CSATFAVSTDTQYF.

The chain couples TRBV7-2 to TRBJ1-4; D call uncertain. The CDR3 is 16 residues long. Germline V gene sequence: CDR1 SGHTA, CDR2 FQGNSA. Trimming removed 8 bases from V and 5 bases from J, with 21 bases in between. The CDR3 DNA follows: TGTGCCAGCTCTCGTTCCATCCAGGCCTCCAATGAAAAACTGTTTTTT. Amino acid sequence: CASSRSIQASNEKLFF.

The chain is built from TRBV7-8 and TRBJ2-1; D is unclear. The V gene's germline CDR1 is SGHVS and CDR2 FQNEAQ. The CDR3 sequence is 17 residues long. V dropped 2 bases and J dropped 5 bases, with 19 bases sitting between them. CDR3 nucleotide sequence: TGTGCCAGCAGCTTACTACTCCCAAAAGAAAGAAACAATGAGCAGTTCTTC. Amino acid sequence: CASSLLLPKERNNEQFF.

This clonotype was detected ten times or more. DNA of the CDR3: TGTGCCAGCAGCCAAGATTCACAGATTTATGGCTACACCTTC. Its translation is CASSQDSQIYGYTF. V usage is TRBV3-1 and J usage is TRBJ1-2; D not resolved. The germline V gene has CDR1 LGHDT and CDR2 YNNKEL (reference sequence). This CDR3 region has 14 residues. The V and J ends lost 0 bases and 5 bases respectively, with 10 bases between them.

V and J are TRBV6-1 and TRBJ2-7; 10 nucleotides agree with TRBD1. The CDR3 consists of 15 residues. Losses at the gene ends were 6 bases for V and 6 bases for J; bases not matched to a gene: 11. Germline assignment: CDR1 MNHNS and CDR2 SASEGT. The CDR3 spells CASSLNSGQGLEQYF. Here the CDR3 DNA reads TGTGCCAGCAGCTTAAACTCGGGACAGGGGCTCGAGCAGTACTTC.

The gene calls are TRBV11-2 and TRBJ2-1, with D maybe TRBD2 (5 bases). Germline lookup yields CDR1 SGHAT and CDR2 FQNNGV. V lost 1 base and J 10 bases, leaving 14 bases between the germline ends. There are 14 residues in the CDR3. Here the CDR3 DNA reads TGTGCCAGCAGCTTAGTAGGACCCCCGGGGGAGCAGTTCTTC. Its protein product is CASSLVGPPGEQFF.

This clonotype was counted ten times or more. This chain links TRBV10-3 with TRBJ2-3, with a possible D match to TRBD2 (5 bases). Germline CDR1 ENHRY, CDR2 SYGVKD. The length of the CDR3 is 13 residues. With 6 bases removed from V and 0 bases from J, the gap between germline ends came to 7 bases. CDR3 residues: CAIRAGSTDTQYF. CDR3 DNA sequence: TGTGCCATCAGGGCGGGTAGCACAGATACGCAGTATTTT.

The sample holds a few counts of this clonotype. The V gene is TRBV20-1, the J gene TRBJ2-7; the match to TRBD1 covers 7 bases. Germline trimming cut 1 base from V and 8 bases from J; bases unmatched to any gene: 11. The length of the CDR3 is 14 residues. Germline V lookup: CDR1 DFQATT, CDR2 SNEGSKA (reference sequence). The CDR3 sequence: CSARGYEGAGKQYF. CDR3 in DNA: TGCAGTGCTAGAGGCTATGAGGGGGCTGGAAAGCAGTACTTC.

The chain links TRBV5-4 to TRBJ1-1; D remains ambiguous. In germline, CDR1 is SGHNT, CDR2 YYREEE (reference sequence). V lost 2 bases, J lost 0 bases, and 8 bases lay in between. CDR3 length: 14 residues. The CDR3 here is CASSFKGVNTEAFF. The CDR3 nucleotides are TGTGCCAGCAGCTTTAAAGGAGTGAACACTGAAGCTTTCTTT.

This clonotype was observed at least ten times. This chain links TRBV27 with TRBJ1-5, with 8 nucleotides matching TRBD1. The CDR3 is 15 amino acids. With V trimmed by 5 bases and J by 5 bases, 8 bases remained unmatched. CDR1 is MNHEY, CDR2 SMNVEV, per germline (reference sequence). CDR3 amino acids: CASSLGQGSDQPQHF. The CDR3 DNA reads as TGTGCCAGCAGTCTCGGACAGGGATCAGATCAGCCCCAGCATTTT.

The chain links TRBV5-1 to TRBJ1-5; unclear D gene. The CDR3 length is 14 residues. Trimming left V 4 bases short and J 2 bases short, with 10 bases between. Germline V gene lookup returns CDR1 SGHRS and CDR2 YFSETQ. Here the CDR3 DNA reads TGCGCCAGCAGCGATATTGGCGGCAATCAGCCCCAGCATTTT. Translation: CASSDIGGNQPQHF.

V is TRBV20-1 and J is TRBJ1-1; the D gene is possibly TRBD1 (5 bases). Germline CDR1 and CDR2: DFQATT and SNEGSKA (reference sequence). Trimming shortened V by 2 bases and J by 8 bases, and 15 bases separated the two germline ends. The CDR3 totals 13 residues. CDR3 residues: CSARTSGTFEAFF. CDR3 nucleotide sequence: TGCAGTGCTAGAACCTCAGGGACTTTCGAAGCTTTCTTT.

This clonotype came up a few times. The chain has TRBV7-9 and TRBJ2-5, with a possible D match to TRBD2 (5 bases). The germline V and J ends were trimmed by 6 bases and 4 bases, with 15 bases remaining between them. The CDR3 length is 14 residues. The germline V gene encodes CDR1 SEHNR and CDR2 FQNEAQ (reference sequence). The CDR3 DNA reads TGTGCCAGCAGTCGAGCTGAGGGCGCAGAGACCCAGTACTTC. It translates to CASSRAEGAETQYF.

The sample holds a few counts of this clonotype. The chain couples TRBV18 to TRBJ1-2; D uncertain. In germline, CDR1 is KGHSH, CDR2 LQKENI. This CDR3 region has 16 residues. V dropped 0 bases and J dropped 4 bases, with 15 bases sitting between them. CDR3 DNA sequence: TGTGCCAGCTCACCACCGGCAGCCAACAACCTCTATGGCTACACCTTC. It codes for CASSPPAANNLYGYTF.

This clonotype was counted only a few times. The chain joins TRBV6-6 to TRBJ2-3; a possible D gene is TRBD1 (7 bases). The germline V gene encodes CDR1 MNHNY and CDR2 SVGAGI (reference sequence). The ends were cut back, 4 bases at V and 5 bases at J, with 19 bases in the middle. The CDR3 contains 16 residues. The DNA for the CDR3 is TGTGCCAGCAGTTGGGACTCCAGGGGGACCAGAGATACGCAGTATTTT. Protein: CASSWDSRGTRDTQYF.

The chain links TRBV28 to TRBJ2-1; 10 bases fit TRBD2. The V gene end was trimmed by 4 bases and the J gene end by 7 bases; junction bases not matched to a gene: 7. Germline V gene lookup returns CDR1 MDHEN and CDR2 SYDVKM. This CDR3 contains 15 residues. CDR3 bases: TGTGCCAGCAGTTCGCTAGCGGGAGATGAGAATGAGCAGTTCTTC. Protein: CASSSLAGDENEQFF. Together with reference TRBV28 and TRBJ2-1, the CDR3 gives the full variable domain: DVKVTQSSRYLVKRTGEKVFLECVQDMDHENMFWYRQDPGLGLRLIYFSYDVKMKEKGDIPEGYSVSREKKERFSLILESASTNQTSMYLCASSSLAGDENEQFFGPGTRLTVL.

This rearrangement joins TRBV5-1 to TRBJ1-1; TRBD1 aligns across 7 bases. Germline V gene data show CDR1 as SGHRS and CDR2 as YFSETQ. CDR3 length equals 15 residues. V shed 3 bases and J 3 bases; nucleotides not matched to a gene: 8. CDR3 sequence (DNA): TGCGCCAGCAGCTCGCGGGGACAGTTGGACACTGAAGCTTTCTTT. Its translation: CASSSRGQLDTEAFF.